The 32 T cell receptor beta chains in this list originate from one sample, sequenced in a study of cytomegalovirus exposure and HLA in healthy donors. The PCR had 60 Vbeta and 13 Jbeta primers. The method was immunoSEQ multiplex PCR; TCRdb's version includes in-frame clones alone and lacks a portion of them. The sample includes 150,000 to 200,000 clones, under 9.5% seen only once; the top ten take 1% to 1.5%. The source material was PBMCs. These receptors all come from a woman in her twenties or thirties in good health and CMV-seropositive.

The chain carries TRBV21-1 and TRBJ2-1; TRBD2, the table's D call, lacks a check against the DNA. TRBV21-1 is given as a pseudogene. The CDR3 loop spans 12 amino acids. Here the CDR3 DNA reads TGTGCCAGCAGCAAAGTAGTAGGCGGTAAGTTCTTC. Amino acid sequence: CASSKVVGGKFF.

The CDR3 sequence: CASSPSSGQLSGNTIYF. CDR3 sequence (DNA): TGTGCCAGCAGCCCATCGTCGGGACAGCTTTCTGGAAACACCATATATTTT. The chain couples TRBV9 to TRBJ1-3; 7 nucleotides agree with TRBD1. Germline V lookup: CDR1 SGDLS, CDR2 YYNGEE. V lost 4 bases, J lost 1 base, and 11 bases stayed unmatched. This CDR3 has 17 amino acids.

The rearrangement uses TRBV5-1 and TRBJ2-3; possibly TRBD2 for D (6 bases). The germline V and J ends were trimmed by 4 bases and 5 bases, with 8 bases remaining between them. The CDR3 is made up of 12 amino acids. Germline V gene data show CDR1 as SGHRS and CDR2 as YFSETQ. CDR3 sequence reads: CASSHSGDTQYF. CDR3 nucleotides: TGCGCCAGCAGCCATAGCGGAGATACGCAGTATTTT.

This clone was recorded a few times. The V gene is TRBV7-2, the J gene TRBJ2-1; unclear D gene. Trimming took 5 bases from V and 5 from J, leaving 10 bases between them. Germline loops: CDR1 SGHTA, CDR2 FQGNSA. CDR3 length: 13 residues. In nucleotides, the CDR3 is TGTGCCAGCAGCCATTACTCTAACAATGAGCAGTTCTTC. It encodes CASSHYSNNEQFF. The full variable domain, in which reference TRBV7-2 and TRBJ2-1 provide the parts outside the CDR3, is GAGVSQSPSNKVTEKGKDVELRCDPISGHTALYWYRQSLGQGLEFLIYFQGNSAPDKSGLPSDRFSAERTGGSVSTLTIQRTQQEDSAVYLCASSHYSNNEQFFGPGTRLTVL.

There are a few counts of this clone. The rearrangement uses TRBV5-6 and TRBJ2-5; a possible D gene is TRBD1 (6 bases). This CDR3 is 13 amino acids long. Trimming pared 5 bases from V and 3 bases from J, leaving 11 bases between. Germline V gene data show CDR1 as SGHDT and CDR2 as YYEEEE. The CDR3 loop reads CASSPDRKETQYF. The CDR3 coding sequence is TGTGCCAGCAGTCCTGACAGGAAAGAGACCCAGTACTTC.

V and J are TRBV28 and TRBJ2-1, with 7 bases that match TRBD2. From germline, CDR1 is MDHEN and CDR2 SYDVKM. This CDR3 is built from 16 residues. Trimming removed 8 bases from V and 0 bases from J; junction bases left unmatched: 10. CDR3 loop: CASRSSSGDSYNEQFF. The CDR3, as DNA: TGTGCCAGCCGATCCTCCAGCGGGGACTCCTACAATGAGCAGTTCTTC.

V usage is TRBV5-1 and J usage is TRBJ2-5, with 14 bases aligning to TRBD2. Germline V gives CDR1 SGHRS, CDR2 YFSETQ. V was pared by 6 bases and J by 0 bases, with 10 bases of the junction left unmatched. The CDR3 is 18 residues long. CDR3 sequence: CASNPGLAGGHYQETQYF. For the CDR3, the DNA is TGCGCCAGCAACCCAGGACTAGCGGGAGGTCACTACCAAGAGACCCAGTACTTC.

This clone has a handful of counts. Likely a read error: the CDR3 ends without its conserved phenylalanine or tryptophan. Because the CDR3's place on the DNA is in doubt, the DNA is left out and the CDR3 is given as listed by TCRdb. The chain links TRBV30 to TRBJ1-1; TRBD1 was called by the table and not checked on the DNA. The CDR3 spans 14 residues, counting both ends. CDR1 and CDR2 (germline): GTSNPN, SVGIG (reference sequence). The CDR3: CAWSVQGAETEPFL.

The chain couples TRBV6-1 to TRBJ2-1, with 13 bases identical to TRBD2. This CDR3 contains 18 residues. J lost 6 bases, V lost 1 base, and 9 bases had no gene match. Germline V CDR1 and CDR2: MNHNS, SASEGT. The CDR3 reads CASSEGTSGRLGSNEQFF. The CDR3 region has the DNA TGTGCCAGCAGTGAAGGGACTAGCGGGAGATTGGGAAGCAATGAGCAGTTCTTC.

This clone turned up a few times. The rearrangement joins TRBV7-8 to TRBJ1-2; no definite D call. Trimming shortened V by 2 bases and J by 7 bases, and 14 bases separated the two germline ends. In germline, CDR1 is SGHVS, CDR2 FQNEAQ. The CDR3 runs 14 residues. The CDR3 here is CASSLLGTLAGYTF. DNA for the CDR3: TGTGCCAGCAGCTTATTAGGCACTTTAGCTGGCTACACCTTC.

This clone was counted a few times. CDR3 region: CSVPTGGRKLFF. The CDR3 nucleotides read TGCAGCGTCCCGACAGGGGGAAGGAAACTGTTTTTT. The chain has TRBV29-1 and TRBJ1-4, with TRBD1 matching 9 bases. The CDR3 totals 12 residues. With V trimmed by 6 bases and J by 11 bases, 7 bases remained unmatched. Looked up from germline, CDR1 is SQVTM and CDR2 is ANQGSEA.

The CDR3 sequence: CASSNYQGYEQYF. The CDR3 bases are TGTGCCAGCAGTAATTATCAGGGCTACGAGCAGTACTTC. The chain recombines TRBV2 with TRBJ2-7; possibly TRBD1 for D (5 bases). Germline V gene sequence: CDR1 SNHLY, CDR2 FYNNEI. The V and J ends lost 5 bases and 3 bases respectively, with 11 bases between them. The CDR3 loop spans 13 amino acids.

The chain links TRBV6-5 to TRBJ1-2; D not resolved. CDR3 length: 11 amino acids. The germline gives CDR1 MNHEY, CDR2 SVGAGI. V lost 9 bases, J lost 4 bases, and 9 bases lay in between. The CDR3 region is CASGGSYGYTF. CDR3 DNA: TGTGCCAGTGGAGGGTCCTATGGCTACACCTTC.

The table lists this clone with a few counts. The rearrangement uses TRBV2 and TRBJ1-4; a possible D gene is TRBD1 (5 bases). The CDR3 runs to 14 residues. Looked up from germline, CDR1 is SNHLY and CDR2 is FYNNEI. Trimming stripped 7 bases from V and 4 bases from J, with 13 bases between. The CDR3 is CASTAGRINEKLFF. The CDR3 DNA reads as TGTGCCAGCACCGCGGGACGGATTAATGAAAAACTGTTTTTT.

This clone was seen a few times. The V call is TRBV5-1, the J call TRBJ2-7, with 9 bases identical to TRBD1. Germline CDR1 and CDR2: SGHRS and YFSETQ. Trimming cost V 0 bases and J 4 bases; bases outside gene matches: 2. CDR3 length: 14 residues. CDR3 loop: CASSLVGQGYEQYF. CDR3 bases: TGCGCCAGCAGCTTGGTCGGACAGGGGTACGAGCAGTACTTC.

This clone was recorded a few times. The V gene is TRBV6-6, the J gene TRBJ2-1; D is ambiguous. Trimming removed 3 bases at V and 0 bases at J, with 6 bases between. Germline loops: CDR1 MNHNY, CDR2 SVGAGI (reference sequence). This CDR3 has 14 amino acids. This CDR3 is CASSYGSSYNEQFF. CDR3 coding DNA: TGTGCCAGCAGTTATGGTAGCTCCTACAATGAGCAGTTCTTC.

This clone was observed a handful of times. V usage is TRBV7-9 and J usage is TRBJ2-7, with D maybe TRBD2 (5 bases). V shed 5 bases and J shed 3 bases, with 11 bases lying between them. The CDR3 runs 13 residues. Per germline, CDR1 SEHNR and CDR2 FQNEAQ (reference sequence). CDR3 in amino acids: CASSRDINYEQYF. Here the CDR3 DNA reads TGTGCCAGCAGCCGGGATATAAACTACGAGCAGTACTTC.

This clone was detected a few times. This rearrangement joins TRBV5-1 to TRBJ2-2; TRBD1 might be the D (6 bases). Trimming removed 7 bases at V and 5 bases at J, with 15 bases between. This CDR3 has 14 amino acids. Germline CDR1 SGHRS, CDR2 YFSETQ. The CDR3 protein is CASHRAPGTGELFF. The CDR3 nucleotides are TGCGCCAGCCACAGGGCCCCGGGGACCGGGGAGCTGTTTTTT.

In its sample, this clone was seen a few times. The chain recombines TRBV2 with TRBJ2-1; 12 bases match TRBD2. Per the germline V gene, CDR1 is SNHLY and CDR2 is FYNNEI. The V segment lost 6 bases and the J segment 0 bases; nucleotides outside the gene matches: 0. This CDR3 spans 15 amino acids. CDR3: CASRTSGSSYNEQFF. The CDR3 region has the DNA TGTGCCAGCAGGACTAGCGGGAGCTCCTACAATGAGCAGTTCTTC.

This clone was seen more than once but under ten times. CDR3 residues: CASSVERQETQYF. The DNA for the CDR3 is TGTGCCAGCAGCGTAGAAAGACAGGAGACCCAGTACTTC. The rearrangement joins TRBV9 to TRBJ2-5; the D gene is possibly TRBD1 (5 bases). Germline V gene lookup returns CDR1 SGDLS and CDR2 YYNGEE. This CDR3 is 13 amino acids long. V lost 0 bases, J lost 5 bases, and 8 bases lay in between. The whole variable domain, remainder taken from reference TRBV9 and TRBJ2-5, is DSGVTQTPKHLITATGQRVTLRCSPRSGDLSVYWYQQSLDQGLQFLIQYYNGEERAKGNILERFSAQQFPDLHSELNLSSLELGDSALYFCASSVERQETQYFGPGTRLLVL.

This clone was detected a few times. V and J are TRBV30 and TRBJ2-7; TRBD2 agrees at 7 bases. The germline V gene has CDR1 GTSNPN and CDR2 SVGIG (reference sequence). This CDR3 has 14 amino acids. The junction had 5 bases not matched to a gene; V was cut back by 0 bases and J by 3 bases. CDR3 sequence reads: CAWSVGLPVYEQYF. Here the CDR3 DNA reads TGTGCCTGGAGTGTGGGACTACCAGTCTACGAGCAGTACTTC.

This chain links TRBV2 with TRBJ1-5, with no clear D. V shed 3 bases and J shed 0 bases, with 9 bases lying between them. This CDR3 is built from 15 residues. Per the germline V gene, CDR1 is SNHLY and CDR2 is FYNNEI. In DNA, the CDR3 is TGTGCCAGCAGTGACGGGTGGGTTAGCAATCAGCCCCAGCATTTT. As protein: CASSDGWVSNQPQHF.

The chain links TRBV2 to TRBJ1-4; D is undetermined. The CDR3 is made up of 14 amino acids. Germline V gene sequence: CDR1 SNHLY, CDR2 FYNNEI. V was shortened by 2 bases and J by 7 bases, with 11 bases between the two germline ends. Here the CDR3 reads CASSESYPFEKLFF. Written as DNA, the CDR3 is TGTGCCAGCAGTGAATCCTACCCGTTTGAAAAACTGTTTTTT.

CDR3 in DNA: TGCGCCAGCAGCTTGGAGACTAATTTTTTCCACGAGCAGTACTTC. This encodes CASSLETNFFHEQYF. The chain joins TRBV5-1 to TRBJ2-7; TRBD2 might be the D (5 bases). The V and J ends lost 0 bases and 5 bases respectively, with 15 bases between them. The CDR3 extends over 15 amino acids. Germline V gives CDR1 SGHRS, CDR2 YFSETQ. Looking up the rest from reference TRBV5-1 and TRBJ2-7 gives the full variable domain: KAGVTQTPRYLIKTRGQQVTLSCSPISGHRSVSWYQQTPGQGLQFLFEYFSETQRNKGNFPGRFSGRQFSNSRSEMNVSTLELGDSALYLCASSLETNFFHEQYFGPGTRLTVT.

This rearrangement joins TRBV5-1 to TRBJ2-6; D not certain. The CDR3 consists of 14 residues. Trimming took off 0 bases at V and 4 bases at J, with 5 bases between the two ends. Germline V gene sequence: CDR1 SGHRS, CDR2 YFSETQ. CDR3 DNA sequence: TGCGCCAGCAGCTTGGTGGGCGGGGCCAACGTCCTGACTTTC. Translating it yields CASSLVGGANVLTF. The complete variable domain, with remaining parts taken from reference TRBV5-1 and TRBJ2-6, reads KAGVTQTPRYLIKTRGQQVTLSCSPISGHRSVSWYQQTPGQGLQFLFEYFSETQRNKGNFPGRFSGRQFSNSRSEMNVSTLELGDSALYLCASSLVGGANVLTFGAGSRLTVL.

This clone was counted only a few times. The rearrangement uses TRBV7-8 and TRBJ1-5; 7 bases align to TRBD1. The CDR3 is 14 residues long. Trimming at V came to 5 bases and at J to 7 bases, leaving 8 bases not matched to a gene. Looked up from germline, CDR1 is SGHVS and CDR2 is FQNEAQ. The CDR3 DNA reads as TGTGCCAGCAGCCACGACAGGGCCAAACAGCCCCAGCATTTT. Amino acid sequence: CASSHDRAKQPQHF.

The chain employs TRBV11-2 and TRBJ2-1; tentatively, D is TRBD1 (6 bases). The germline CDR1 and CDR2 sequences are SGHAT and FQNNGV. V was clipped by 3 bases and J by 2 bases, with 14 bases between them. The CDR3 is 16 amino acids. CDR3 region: CASSFMAGGAYNEQFF. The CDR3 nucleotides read TGTGCCAGCAGCTTCATGGCTGGGGGCGCCTACAATGAGCAGTTCTTC.

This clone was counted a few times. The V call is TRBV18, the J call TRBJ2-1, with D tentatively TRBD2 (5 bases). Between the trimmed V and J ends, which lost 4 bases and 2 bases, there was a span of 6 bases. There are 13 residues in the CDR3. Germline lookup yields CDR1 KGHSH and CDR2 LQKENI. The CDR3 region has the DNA TGTGCCAGCTCACTAGCGCCCTACAATGAGCAGTTCTTC. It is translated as CASSLAPYNEQFF.

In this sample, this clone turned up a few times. The CDR3 sequence is CASSIEDSGDAYEQYF. Here the CDR3 DNA reads TGTGCCAGTAGTATAGAAGATAGCGGGGACGCCTACGAGCAGTACTTC. This chain uses TRBV19 with TRBJ2-7, with 8 bases matching TRBD2. The trim removed 0 bases at V and 2 bases at J, leaving 6 bases unmatched. The germline V gene has CDR1 LNHDA and CDR2 SQIVND (reference sequence). This CDR3 has 16 amino acids.

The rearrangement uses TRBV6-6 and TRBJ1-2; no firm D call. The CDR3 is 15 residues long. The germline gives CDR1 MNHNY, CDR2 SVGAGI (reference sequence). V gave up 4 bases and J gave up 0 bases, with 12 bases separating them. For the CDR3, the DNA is TGTGCCAGCAGTTCCCATAGCCTTTCTAACTATGGCTACACCTTC. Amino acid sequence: CASSSHSLSNYGYTF.

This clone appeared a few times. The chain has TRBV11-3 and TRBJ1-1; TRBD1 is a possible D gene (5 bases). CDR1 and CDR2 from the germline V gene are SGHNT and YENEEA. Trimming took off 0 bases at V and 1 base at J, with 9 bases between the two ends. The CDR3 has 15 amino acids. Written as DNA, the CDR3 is TGTGCCAGCAGCTTAGATCCGGGGGGGAACACTGAAGCTTTCTTT. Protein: CASSLDPGGNTEAFF.

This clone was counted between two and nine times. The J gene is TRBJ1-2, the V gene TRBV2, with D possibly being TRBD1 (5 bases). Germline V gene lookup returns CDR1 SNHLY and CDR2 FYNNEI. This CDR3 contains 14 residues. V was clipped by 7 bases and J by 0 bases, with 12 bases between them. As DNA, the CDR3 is TGTGCCAGCACTATAGGGGTAGCTAACTATGGCTACACCTTC. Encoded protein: CASTIGVANYGYTF.